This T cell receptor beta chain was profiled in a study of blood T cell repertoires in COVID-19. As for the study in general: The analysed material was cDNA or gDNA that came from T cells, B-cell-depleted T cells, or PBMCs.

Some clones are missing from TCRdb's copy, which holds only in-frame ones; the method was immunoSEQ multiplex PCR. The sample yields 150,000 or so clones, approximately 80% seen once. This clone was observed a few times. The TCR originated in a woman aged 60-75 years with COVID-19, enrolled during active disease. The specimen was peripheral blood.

The CDR3 sequence is CASGGALDTQYF. CDR3 nucleotides: TGCGCCAGCGGGGGGGCCCTAGATACGCAGTATTTT. The chain combines TRBV5-1 with TRBJ2-3; perhaps TRBD2 as D (7 bases). Germline CDR1 and CDR2: SGHRS and YFSETQ. This CDR3 has 12 residues. Between the trimmed V and J ends, which lost 7 bases and 5 bases, there was a span of 11 bases.